The T cell receptor (beta chain) described here comes from a study of T-cell reconstitution after alpha-beta-depleted transplantation in children. Study-wide results and limits: Several hundred graft clones that had expanded were reportedly the source of alpha-beta T cells about two months after transplant.

Construction of the TCRbeta library involved unique molecular identifiers. TCRdb ran MiXCR on the PCR reads and lists one entry per CDR3 protein. The top ten clones hold around a third of a sample with a few hundred thousand distinct CDR3 sequences, 25% to 30% of them seen once. Germline values: CDR1 SGHRS, CDR2 YFSETQ. V lost 2 bases and J lost 9; bases outside the gene matches: 11. The CDR3 loop spans 16 amino acids. This clonotype was detected only once. What it binds is not known. The sequence derives from a boy in the first two years of life with Wiskott-Aldrich syndrome, due to receive a stem cell transplant. The V and J genes are TRBV5-1 and TRBJ2-1; TRBD2 agrees at 10 bases. Material: PBMCs, obtained before TCRalphabeta/CD19-depleted stem cell transplant. CDR3 nucleotides: TGCGCCAGCAGCTTCAAGGACGGAGCGGGAGGGGGTGAGCAGTTCTTC. Amino acid sequence: CASSFKDGAGGGEQFF.